This TCR beta chain was sequenced for a study of cytomegalovirus exposure and HLA in healthy donors. Study-wide background: The 110 million or so unique TCR beta sequences, from some 170 million T cells, were found by an earlier analysis. Points from the study as a whole: According to an earlier analysis, most TCR beta V segments yielded productive rearrangements about 90% or about 30% of the time. Immune exposure was documented only through CMV serostatus. Testing in vitro showed a few CMV-associated chains specific for CMV antigens.

The primer mix had 60 Vbeta and 13 Jbeta primers. Sequencing was performed with immunoSEQ multiplex PCR; in TCRdb, only in-frame clones are kept and a portion is missing. The data contain around 64,000 clones, about nine tenths of them seen just once; the ten biggest clones take up just under 2%. Remarks on this clone: Its antigen is unknown.

The sequenced sample consisted of PBMCs. The clonotype comes from a woman aged 30 to 39 in good health and CMV-seronegative.

CDR3 nucleotide sequence: TGTGCCAGCAGCAAGGGGGGAGGACAGGGTTTTTCCTACGAGCAGTACTTC. Translation gives CASSKGGGQGFSYEQYF. V usage is TRBV4-2 and J usage is TRBJ2-7, with 8 bases matching TRBD1. This CDR3 contains 17 residues. Germline lookup yields CDR1 LGHNA and CDR2 YNFKEQ. The V gene end was trimmed by 5 bases and the J gene end by 1 base; junction bases not matched to a gene: 13.